These 25 T cell receptor beta chains were all obtained from the same sample, sequenced in a study of shared clonotypes between healthy human individuals. Libraries were prepared by immunoSEQ multiplex PCR; TCRdb keeps only in-frame clonotypes and omits some of them. There are nearly 500,000 clones in the sample; 76% occur only once, and over 10% lies in the top ten. Sequenced: PBMCs. Source of these receptors: a woman aged 40 to 55 in good health. Some clones in this sample may be carry-over from other donors' samples.

The rearrangement links TRBV5-4 to TRBJ1-2, with 7 bases lining up with TRBD1. CDR3 length: 15 amino acids. Germline values: CDR1 SGHNT, CDR2 YYREEE (reference sequence). V lost 0 bases and J lost 3; bases outside the gene matches: 5. The CDR3 DNA reads as TGTGCCAGCAGCTTGGACAGGGGTGGATACTATGGCTACACCTTC. This translates into CASSLDRGGYYGYTF.

This sequence joins TRBV11-2 and TRBJ2-3; 7 bases agree with TRBD1. This CDR3 is 18 amino acids long. CDR1 is SGHAT and CDR2 is FQNNGV in the germline V gene. The J segment lost 1 base and the V segment lost 5 bases, leaving 15 bases of the junction unmatched. CDR3 nucleotides: TGTGCCAGCAGCGTCACCCGTCCCCGACAGGGAGGCACAGATACGCAGTATTTT. It specifies CASSVTRPRQGGTDTQYF.

This chain connects TRBV7-8 to TRBJ1-2, with 8 bases that match TRBD1. CDR3 length: 14 residues. J lost 7 bases, V lost 2 bases, and 6 bases had no gene match. Germline CDR1 SGHVS, CDR2 FQNEAQ. The CDR3 is CASSLPQGGGGYTF. DNA of the CDR3: TGTGCCAGCAGCTTACCACAGGGGGGCGGTGGCTACACCTTC.

For this clone: This likely reflects a read error, since a far larger clone is one base away. Other DNA sequences in the same sample also yield this CDR3. The rearrangement uses TRBV30 and TRBJ1-5; D gene unclear. The CDR3 has 13 amino acids. From germline, CDR1 is GTSNPN and CDR2 SVGIG (reference sequence). DNA for the CDR3: TGCGCCTGGAGTCTTAATAGCAATCAGCCCCAGCATTTT. Residues: CAWSLNSNQPQHF. The entire variable domain, with the rest obtained from reference TRBV30 and TRBJ1-5, is as follows: SQTIHQWPATLVQPVGSPLSLECTVEGTSNPNLYWYRQAAGRGLQLLFYSVGIGQISSEVPQNLSASRPQDRQFILSSKKLLLSDSGFYLCAWSLNSNQPQHFGDGTRLSIL.

This chain links TRBV5-1 with TRBJ2-3; 8 nucleotides match TRBD1. Trimming at V came to 4 bases and at J to 4 bases, leaving 11 bases not matched to a gene. The CDR3 loop spans 16 amino acids. Germline-derived CDR1 and CDR2 are SGHRS and YFSETQ. CDR3 region: CASSIRTGFRPDTQYF. As DNA, the CDR3 is TGCGCCAGCAGCATTCGGACAGGGTTCCGGCCAGATACGCAGTATTTT.

The chain carries TRBV5-1 and TRBJ2-5; D is undetermined. The DNA end lines up better with TRBJ2-7; the J call may be wrong. The CDR3 length is 16 residues. Germline CDR1 is SGHRS and CDR2 is YFSETQ. Here the CDR3 DNA reads TGCGCCAGCAGCTTGTGGTTTTCTCAAGGTTCCTACGAGCAGTACTTC. Translating it yields CASSLWFSQGSYEQYF.

This clone was picked up a small number of times. The chain joins TRBV20-1 to TRBJ2-1; D unclear. The CDR3 is 11 residues long. CDR1 and CDR2 from the germline V gene are DFQATT and SNEGSKA (reference sequence). The DNA of the CDR3 is TGCAGCCCAACGAAGGGAAATGAGCAGTTCTTC. Protein: CSPTKGNEQFF.

This clone came up a few times. The J gene is TRBJ2-1, the V gene TRBV10-1, with 7 bases fitting TRBD2. V dropped 2 bases and J dropped 6; count of bases not matched to a gene: 7. The germline V gene encodes CDR1 WNHNN and CDR2 SYGVQD (reference sequence). This CDR3 has 15 residues. The CDR3 sequence is CASSEVLANINEQFF. CDR3 in DNA: TGCGCCAGCAGTGAGGTACTAGCGAATATCAATGAGCAGTTCTTC.

The V gene is TRBV9, the J gene TRBJ2-2, with 9 bases that match TRBD1. Germline V gene sequence: CDR1 SGDLS, CDR2 YYNGEE. This CDR3 comprises 15 residues. Trimming removed 4 bases from V and 6 bases from J; junction bases left unmatched: 7. This CDR3 reads CASSPRTGVAGELFF. The CDR3 DNA is TGTGCCAGCAGCCCTCGGACAGGGGTCGCCGGGGAGCTGTTTTTT.

As to this clone: Distinct nucleotide sequences in the sample also encode this CDR3. The chain combines TRBV5-1 with TRBJ2-7, with D maybe TRBD2 (6 bases). This CDR3 has 14 residues. CDR1 is SGHRS and CDR2 is YFSETQ in the germline V gene. V was shortened by 0 bases and J by 2 bases, with 9 bases between the two germline ends. The CDR3 loop is CASSLGLDTYEQYF. The CDR3 DNA is TGCGCCAGCAGCTTGGGACTAGACACCTACGAGCAGTACTTC.

This clone was seen just once. The CDR3 nucleotides read TGTGCCAGCACAGTGGAGAACACTGAAGCTTTCTTT. It yields the protein CASTVENTEAFF. J is TRBJ1-1 and V is TRBV6-1; D gene unclear. Deletions cut 7 bases from V and 1 base from J, with 7 bases between. The germline V gene encodes CDR1 MNHNS and CDR2 SASEGT. This CDR3 is built from 12 residues.

The chain joins TRBV5-6 to TRBJ2-2, with D tentatively TRBD2 (6 bases). The CDR3 runs 17 residues. V lost 0 bases and J 5 bases, leaving 17 bases between the germline ends. The germline V gene has CDR1 SGHDT and CDR2 YYEEEE. For the CDR3, the DNA is TGTGCCAGCAGCTTGGGCACCGGGGGTCTGGGGACCGGGGAGCTGTTTTTT. The encoded protein is CASSLGTGGLGTGELFF.

Of note for this clone: A much larger clonotype is one base distant, so this may be a read error. In the same sample, other DNA sequences code for this CDR3. The gene calls are TRBV29-1 and TRBJ1-1; D not certain. Germline CDR1 reads SQVTM; CDR2 reads ANQGSEA. The CDR3 is 12 residues long. With 2 bases removed from V and 11 bases from J, the gap between germline ends came to 15 bases. The DNA for the CDR3 is TGCAGCGTTGAATCTGAGGGAACGGAGGCTTTCTTT. Protein sequence: CSVESEGTEAFF.

This sequence joins TRBV20-1 and TRBJ1-1; no clear D gene. Germline V gene sequence: CDR1 DFQATT, CDR2 SNEGSKA (reference sequence). The V end lost 5 bases, the J end lost 8 bases, and 12 bases lay between the germline ends. There are 11 residues in the CDR3. The CDR3 region has the DNA TGCAGTGCTCGTTTGGAGGGCGAAGCTTTCTTT. It translates to CSARLEGEAFF.

V usage is TRBV7-9 and J usage is TRBJ2-1; no firm D call. Germline loops: CDR1 SEHNR, CDR2 FQNEAQ (reference sequence). This CDR3 region has 14 residues. V lost 5 bases and J lost 1, with 9 bases in between. The CDR3 loop reads CASSPGRSYNEQFF. CDR3 coding DNA: TGTGCCAGCAGCCCCGGCCGGTCCTACAATGAGCAGTTCTTC.

V gene TRBV7-9 combines with J gene TRBJ2-1, with D perhaps TRBD1 (7 bases). V was pared by 5 bases and J by 4 bases, with 21 bases between. This CDR3 region has 17 residues. Germline CDR1 and CDR2: SEHNR and FQNEAQ (reference sequence). CDR3 loop: CASSERRDRLEYNEQFF. The CDR3 nucleotides are TGTGCCAGCAGCGAACGAAGGGACAGACTAGAATACAATGAGCAGTTCTTC.

The V call is TRBV6-1, the J call TRBJ2-1; TRBD2 agrees at 7 bases. The CDR3 covers 14 residues. V lost 7 bases to trimming and J lost 9 bases; unmatched junction nucleotides: 12. Germline V gene data show CDR1 as MNHNS and CDR2 as SASEGT. Written as DNA, the CDR3 is TGTGCCAGCAAGGGCGGGAGCAAGGTTGGTGAGCAGTTCTTC. This gives the protein CASKGGSKVGEQFF.

This clone was counted ten times or more. Compared with germline, one end of the junction differs, possibly owing to a read error. This rearrangement joins TRBV29-1 to TRBJ1-2, with 8 nucleotides matching TRBD1. The CDR3 consists of 11 residues. Germline-derived CDR1 and CDR2 are SQVTM and ANQGSEA. CDR3 bases: TGCAGCGTTTTGCAGGGGGCCTCGAGATACTTC. This sequence encodes CSVLQGASRYF.

This clone was found a few times. The chain joins TRBV7-6 to TRBJ2-7; maybe TRBD2 (6 bases). Germline values: CDR1 SGHVS, CDR2 FNYEAQ. The ends were cut back, 1 base at V and 2 bases at J, with 18 bases in the middle. The CDR3 runs to 17 residues. DNA for the CDR3: TGTGCCAGCAGCTTAGTCCCAGGACTACTCGGGCCCTACGAGCAGTACTTC. Its protein product is CASSLVPGLLGPYEQYF.

This clone was seen only once. The chain links TRBV18 to TRBJ2-1; D gene uncertain. Germline CDR1 reads KGHSH; CDR2 reads LQKENI. This CDR3 is 15 amino acids long. V lost 2 bases to trimming and J lost 4 bases, with 12 bases between them. The CDR3 loop reads CASSPYGDSYNEQFF. CDR3 in DNA: TGTGCCAGCTCACCATACGGAGATTCATACAATGAGCAGTTCTTC.

The rearrangement links TRBV27 to TRBJ1-3; D uncertain. V was shortened by 6 bases and J by 0 bases, with 9 bases between the two germline ends. CDR3 size: 14 residues. The V gene's germline CDR1 is MNHEY and CDR2 SMNVEV (reference sequence). CDR3: CASSPSLSGNTIYF. The DNA for the CDR3 is TGTGCCAGCAGCCCCTCCCTCTCTGGAAACACCATATATTTT.

This clone has at least ten counts. In the same sample, other DNA sequences code for this CDR3. V is TRBV30 and J is TRBJ2-7; a possible D gene is TRBD1 (6 bases). Per the germline V gene, CDR1 is GTSNPN and CDR2 is SVGIG (reference sequence). This CDR3 spans 12 amino acids. Trimming took off 1 base at V and 4 bases at J, with 8 bases between the two ends. In DNA, the CDR3 is TGTGCCTGGAGTGGGGGGCGTTACGAGCAGTACTTC. Protein sequence: CAWSGGRYEQYF. The full variable domain, completed using reference TRBV30 and TRBJ2-7, is SQTIHQWPATLVQPVGSPLSLECTVEGTSNPNLYWYRQAAGRGLQLLFYSVGIGQISSEVPQNLSASRPQDRQFILSSKKLLLSDSGFYLCAWSGGRYEQYFGPGTRLTVT.

CDR3 coding DNA: TGTGCCAGCAGAAGGAGTAGAGGGGACGAGCAGTACTTC. Its protein is CASRRSRGDEQYF. V is TRBV6-1 and J is TRBJ2-7; D may correspond to TRBD1 or TRBD2 (5 bases each). Germline assignment: CDR1 MNHNS and CDR2 SASEGT. The CDR3 runs 13 residues. Trimming left V 6 bases short and J 5 bases short, with 14 bases between.

This clone was detected a few times. V gene TRBV28 combines with J gene TRBJ2-7, with 8 bases that match TRBD2. Germline loops: CDR1 MDHEN, CDR2 SYDVKM. The CDR3 consists of 12 residues. V trimming: 8 bases; J trimming: 4 bases; junction bases outside the gene matches: 4. The CDR3 is CASGTSGYEQYF. The CDR3 DNA is TGTGCCAGCGGGACTAGTGGATACGAGCAGTACTTC.

V and J are TRBV7-3 and TRBJ2-7, with D perhaps matching TRBD1 or TRBD2 (5 bases each). CDR3 size: 15 residues. V lost 5 bases to trimming and J lost 3 bases, with 17 bases between them. The germline V gene has CDR1 SGHTA and CDR2 FQGTGA. The CDR3 nucleotides read TGTGCCAGCAGCCCCGGGGACGGCAGGGACTACGAGCAGTACTTC. Its protein product is CASSPGDGRDYEQYF.